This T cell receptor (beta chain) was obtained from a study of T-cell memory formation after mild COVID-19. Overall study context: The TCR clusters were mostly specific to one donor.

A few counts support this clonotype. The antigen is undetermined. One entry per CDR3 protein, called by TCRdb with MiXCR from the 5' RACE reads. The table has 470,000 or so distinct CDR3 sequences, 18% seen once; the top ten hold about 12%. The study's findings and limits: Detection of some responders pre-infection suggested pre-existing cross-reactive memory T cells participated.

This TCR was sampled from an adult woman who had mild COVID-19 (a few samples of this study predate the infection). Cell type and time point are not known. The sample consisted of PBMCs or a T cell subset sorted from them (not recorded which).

Written as DNA, the CDR3 is TGTGCCACCAGCTTACTAGCGGGAGGCCGGAATGAGCAGTTCTTC. The encoded protein is CATSLLAGGRNEQFF. The chain uses TRBV15 and TRBJ2-1; TRBD2 matches at 12 bases. V was clipped by 5 bases and J by 7 bases; unmatched bases: 6. The CDR3 runs to 15 residues. CDR1 is LNHNV and CDR2 is YYDKDF in the germline V gene (reference sequence).